Listed here is a single T cell receptor (beta chain). Its antigen is still unknown. PBMCs, at least 7 million per sample, were isolated. The CDR3 covers 16 residues. Per germline, CDR1 SNHLY and CDR2 FYNNEI. The trim removed 6 bases at V and 0 bases at J, leaving 5 bases unmatched. This entry is derived from a study of blood T cells in healthy people across ages. Study in general: Template switching caught about one barcoded beta molecule for each two T cells.

Whole-study results and caveats: Because sorting was not performed, PBMCs prevented conclusive naive versus antigen-experienced comparison.

A second PCR of roughly 7 to 11 cycles used a sample-barcoded 5' primer and a J-beta primer mix. TCRdb re-called the 5' RACE reads with MiXCR, one entry per CDR3 protein. The sample shows some 640,000 distinct CDR3 sequences, 45% to 50% of them seen only once. The TCR comes from a woman in her sixties in good health. Sequenced: blood. The chain joins TRBV2 to TRBJ2-6; 7 positions agree with TRBD1. The CDR3 region is CASSPGQLSGANVLTF. The DNA of the CDR3 is TGTGCCAGCAGCCCGGGACAGCTCTCTGGGGCCAACGTCCTGACTTTC.